A single TCR beta chain is shown here with its context. The antigen is undetermined. Germline V gene sequence: CDR1 SGHVS, CDR2 FQNEAQ. V dropped 2 bases and J dropped 0 bases, with 20 bases sitting between them. The CDR3 is 19 residues long. The data were obtained in a study of Ad26.COV2.S vaccination and SARS-CoV-2 variants. Study findings and constraints: Reportedly, after vaccination the spike-specific CD8+ and CD4+ T cell responses displayed substantial breadth.

Method: immunoSEQ multiplex PCR; TCRdb's copy keeps in-frame clones and lacks some. The data hold approximately 410,000 clones, with roughly 90% observed a single time. The sample's treatment: some 19 received Ad26.COV2.S at low or high dose, single or two shots; about 5 received placebo; per-sample allocation not given. The samples date from day 63 after the first vaccine or placebo injection. An adult aged 18-55 years in Boston served as the donor. V and J are TRBV7-8 and TRBJ2-1; D remains ambiguous. The receptor was derived from a person between 18 and 65 years old who received the Ad26.COV2.S COVID-19 vaccine or a placebo. Sequences were derived from peripheral blood, sampled in a trial of Ad26.COV2.S vaccine versus placebo. CDR3 sequence: CASSLMLTAGSSSYNEQFF. CDR3 sequence (DNA): TGTGCCAGCAGCTTAATGTTAACTGCCGGGTCGAGCTCCTACAATGAGCAGTTCTTC.